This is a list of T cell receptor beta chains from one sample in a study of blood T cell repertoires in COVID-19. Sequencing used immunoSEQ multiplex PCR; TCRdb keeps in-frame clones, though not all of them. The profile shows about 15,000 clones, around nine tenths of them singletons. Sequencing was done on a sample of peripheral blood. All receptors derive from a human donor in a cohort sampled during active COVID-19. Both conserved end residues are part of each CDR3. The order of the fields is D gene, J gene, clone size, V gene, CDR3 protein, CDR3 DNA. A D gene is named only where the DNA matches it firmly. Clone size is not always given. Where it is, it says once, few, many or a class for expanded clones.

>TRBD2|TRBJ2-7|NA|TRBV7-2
CASSLGSGRGEQYF
TGTGCCAGCAGCTTAGGGTCCGGGAGGGGCGAGCAGTACTTC
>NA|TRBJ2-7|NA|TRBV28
CASSRRRTDSYEQYF
TGTGCCAGCAGCCGACGACGGACAGACTCCTACGAGCAGTACTTC
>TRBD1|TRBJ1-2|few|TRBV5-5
CASSPGQNYGYTF
TGTGCCAGCAGCCCGGGACAGAACTATGGCTACACCTTC
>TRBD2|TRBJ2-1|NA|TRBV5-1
CASRAREPAYNEQFF
TGCGCCAGCAGGGCGCGGGAGCCGGCCTACAATGAGCAGTTCTTC
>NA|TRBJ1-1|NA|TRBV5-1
CASSSRAVTLNTEAFF
TGCGCCAGCAGCTCGAGAGCGGTAACACTGAACACTGAAGCTTTCTTT
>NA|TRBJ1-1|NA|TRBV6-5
CASRIQGRTEAFF
TGTGCCAGCAGGATACAGGGTCGCACTGAAGCTTTCTTT
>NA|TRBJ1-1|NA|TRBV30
CAWSDRTEAFF
TGTGCCTGGAGTGACAGGACTGAAGCTTTCTTT
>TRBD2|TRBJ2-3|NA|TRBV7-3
CASSLGRGSGGTTDTQYF
TGTGCCAGCAGCCTCGGCCGGGGGAGCGGGGGGACCACAGATACGCAGTATTTT
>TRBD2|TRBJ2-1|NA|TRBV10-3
CAISGSGTSGFNEQFF
TGTGCCATCAGTGGATCTGGGACTAGCGGCTTCAATGAGCAGTTCTTC
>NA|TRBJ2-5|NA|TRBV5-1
CASSLSQGGSETQYF
TGCGCCAGCAGCTTGAGCCAGGGGGGCAGTGAGACCCAGTACTTC
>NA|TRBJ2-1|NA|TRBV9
CASSQGLPINEQFF
TGTGCCAGCAGCCAGGGTCTACCCATCAATGAGCAGTTCTTC
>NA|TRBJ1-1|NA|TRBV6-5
CASTSGVEAFF
TGTGCCAGCACATCGGGGGTTGAAGCTTTCTTT
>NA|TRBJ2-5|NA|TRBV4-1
CASSQGFGQKETQYF
TGCGCCAGCAGCCAAGGGTTCGGACAGAAAGAGACCCAGTACTTC
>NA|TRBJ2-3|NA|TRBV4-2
CASSPSVRTDTQYF
TGTGCCAGCAGCCCAAGTGTTCGGACAGATACGCAGTATTTT
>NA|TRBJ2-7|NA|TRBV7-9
CASSLAEGEGLGYEQYF
TGTGCCAGCAGCTTAGCGGAGGGAGAGGGTTTGGGCTACGAGCAGTACTTC
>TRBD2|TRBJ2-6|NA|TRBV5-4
CASNNPGLARSGANVLTF
TGTGCCAGCAACAATCCGGGACTAGCGAGGTCTGGGGCCAACGTCCTGACTTTC
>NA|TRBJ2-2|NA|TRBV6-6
CASSPVQITGELFF
TGTGCCAGCAGTCCTGTACAGATCACCGGGGAGCTGTTTTTT
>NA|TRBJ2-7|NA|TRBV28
CASGVGREQYF
TGTGCCAGCGGGGTAGGGAGGGAGCAGTACTTC
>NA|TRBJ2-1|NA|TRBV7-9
CASSLGWGEGQFF
TGTGCCAGCAGCTTAGGTTGGGGCGAAGGGCAGTTCTTC
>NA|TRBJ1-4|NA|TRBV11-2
CASSLVAGSNEKLFF
TGTGCCAGCAGCTTAGTTGCAGGGTCGAATGAAAAACTGTTTTTT
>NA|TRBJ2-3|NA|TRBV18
CASSLETGTDTQYF
TGTGCCAGCTCACTCGAGACAGGCACAGATACGCAGTATTTT
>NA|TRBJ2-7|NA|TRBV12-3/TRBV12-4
CASTRLFGYEQYF
TGTGCCAGCACCCGACTGTTTGGGTACGAGCAGTACTTC
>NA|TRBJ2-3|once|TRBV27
CASSTRDFLTDTQYF
TGTGCCAGCAGTACCCGGGACTTCCTCACAGATACGCAGTATTTT
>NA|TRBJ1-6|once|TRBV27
CASSLSAQTGSPLHF
TGTGCCAGCAGTTTATCGGCCCAGACAGGTTCACCCCTCCACTTT
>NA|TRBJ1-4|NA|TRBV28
CASTLTGEKLFF
TGTGCCAGCACCCTAACAGGGGAAAAACTGTTTTTT
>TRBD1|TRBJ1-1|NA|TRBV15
CATSRGGQGVYTEAFF
TGTGCCACCAGCAGAGGGGGACAGGGAGTGTACACTGAAGCTTTCTTT